The clone carrying this T cell receptor (beta chain) was observed a few times. No antigen is known for it. It was through 5'RACE template switching that TCR cDNA was made, with a universal primer site and UMIs added. TCRdb processed the 5' RACE reads anew with MiXCR; each CDR3 protein has one entry. The sample contains approximately 340,000 distinct CDR3 sequences, about 8.7% of which appear only once. This entry belongs to a study of T cells after yellow fever vaccination. This CDR3 region has 12 residues. Germline loops: CDR1 KGHDR, CDR2 SFDVKD. Trimming stripped 11 bases from V and 1 base from J, with 10 bases between. Study observations and caveats: Secondary responses were weaker yet peaked faster, day 5 versus 15. Post-booster repertoires contained most primary-vaccination clones again (about 95% CD4, approximately 88% CD8). Contamination of FACS-sorted repertoires by abundant clonotypes from the bulk population could occur.

Sequenced here: PBMCs, sampled on the day of the first yellow fever vaccination. This sequence was found in a man between 18 and 29 years old who received the YFV17D yellow fever vaccine. The chain links TRBV24-1 to TRBJ1-1, with D perhaps matching TRBD1 (6 bases). Here the CDR3 reads CAISGANTEAFF. Written as DNA, the CDR3 is TGTGCCATCTCAGGGGCGAACACTGAAGCTTTCTTT.